This T cell receptor (beta chain) stems from a study of T cells after yellow fever vaccination. The study, taken as a whole, reports: Though it reached lower strength, the secondary response hit its peak faster, day 5 versus 15.

Germline V CDR1 and CDR2: KGHSH, LQKENI. The CDR3 extends over 12 amino acids. TCRdb analysed the 5' RACE reads with MiXCR anew, one entry per CDR3 protein. The repertoire holds 600,000 to 750,000 distinct CDR3 sequences, with 9% to 15% as singletons. About this clonotype: Its antigen is not identified. One end of the junction varies from germline; a read error may be responsible.

The specimen comprised PBMCs, sampled on the day of the yellow fever booster vaccination. This chain uses TRBV18 with TRBJ2-5; D unclear. This receptor was identified in a man under 40 who received the YFV17D yellow fever vaccine. CDR3 amino acids: CVSSGQRETQYF. DNA of the CDR3: TGTGTCAGCTCTGGGCAGAGGGAGACCCAGTACTTC.